This T cell receptor beta chain was documented in a study of T cell changes during pregnancy in multiple sclerosis. This CDR3 comprises 13 residues. With 3 bases clipped from V and 3 bases from J, the junction kept 3 bases outside the gene matches. Germline CDR1 SQVTM, CDR2 ANQGSEA. Some clones are missing from TCRdb's copy, which holds only in-frame ones; the method was immunoSEQ multiplex PCR. The sample has tens of thousands of clones; under 95% are singletons. This sequence originates from a female donor with multiple sclerosis, enrolled in a pregnancy study. Specimen: peripheral blood, collected before pregnancy. This sequence joins TRBV29-1 and TRBJ1-2; 8 bases agree with TRBD1. CDR3 loop: CSVEDRVHYGYTF. In DNA form, the CDR3 reads TGCAGCGTTGAGGACAGGGTGCACTATGGCTACACCTTC.